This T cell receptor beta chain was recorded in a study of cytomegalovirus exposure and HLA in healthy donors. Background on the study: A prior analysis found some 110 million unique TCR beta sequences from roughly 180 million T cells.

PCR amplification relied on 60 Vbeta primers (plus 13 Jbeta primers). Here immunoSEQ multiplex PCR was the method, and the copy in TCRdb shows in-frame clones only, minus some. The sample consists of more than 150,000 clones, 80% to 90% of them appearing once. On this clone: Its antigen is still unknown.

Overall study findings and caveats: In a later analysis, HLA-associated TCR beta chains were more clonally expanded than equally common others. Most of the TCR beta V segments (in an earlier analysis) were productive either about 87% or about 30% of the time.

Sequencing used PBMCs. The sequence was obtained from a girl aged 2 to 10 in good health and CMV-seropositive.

The CDR3 region is CAWSKIQGWNYGYTF. Written as DNA, the CDR3 is TGTGCCTGGAGCAAGATACAGGGTTGGAACTATGGCTACACCTTC. The chain is built from TRBV30 and TRBJ1-2; maybe TRBD1 (6 bases). The germline CDR1 and CDR2 sequences are GTSNPN and SVGIG (reference sequence). CDR3 length equals 15 residues. The ends were cut back, 3 bases at V and 2 bases at J, with 16 bases in the middle.